This is a list of T cell receptor beta chains from one sample in a study of T cells in Graves' hyperthyroidism and ophthalmopathy. One entry per CDR3 protein results from TCRdb running MiXCR on the multiplex PCR reads. The sample includes about 350,000 distinct CDR3 sequences, about a fifth of them seen just once. The specimen was blood. Receptor source: a young woman with Graves' hyperthyroidism. CDR3s include the opening cysteine and the closing phenylalanine or tryptophan. The order of the fields is D gene, V gene, J gene, CDR3 protein. A D gene is named only where the DNA matches it firmly.

>TRBD1|TRBV6-1|TRBJ1-5
CASRDSSRGTNQPQHF
>.|TRBV2|TRBJ2-7
CASRKGPSRYEQYF
>.|TRBV19|TRBJ2-7
CASSGDGFYEQYF
>.|TRBV20-1|TRBJ2-5
CSASRQEETQYF
>.|TRBV6-5|TRBJ1-1
CASSYLPGARNTEAFF
>.|TRBV7-9|TRBJ1-1
CASSFRGTDTEAFF
>.|TRBV11-2|TRBJ1-5
CASSLERGGQPQHF
>.|TRBV12-3/TRBV12-4|TRBJ1-5
CASSFGRGYQPQHF
>.|TRBV10-3|TRBJ2-5
CAISEVGTQYF
>.|TRBV20-1|TRBJ2-7
CSATPQGYEQYF
>.|TRBV4-1|TRBJ2-7
CASSQDEAGTYEQYF
>.|TRBV30|TRBJ1-2
CAWRSGIGYGYTF
>TRBD2|TRBV20-1|TRBJ2-7
CSALDASSGGVGNEQYF
>TRBD1|TRBV6-1|TRBJ2-7
CASRSGQGLSYEQYF
>TRBD1|TRBV20-1|TRBJ2-7
CSAREGTALDGQYF
>.|TRBV12-3/TRBV12-4|TRBJ2-5
CASTEPGGFQETQYF
>.|TRBV5-1|TRBJ1-2
CASSFTGFDGYTF
>.|TRBV6-4|TRBJ1-5
CASSDWVDAFCSNQPQHF
>TRBD1|TRBV6-1|TRBJ1-2
CASSKGQGDRYGYTF
>.|TRBV5-1|TRBJ2-3
CASSFMLYTDTQYF
>TRBD1|TRBV6-2/TRBV6-3|TRBJ1-2
CASSTARDREERGYGYTF
>.|TRBV6-1|TRBJ1-3
CASTQGAGMGNTIYF
>.|TRBV30|TRBJ1-3
CAWSSPVRGGNTIYF
>.|TRBV28|TRBJ2-7
CASSRSRGSEQYF
>.|TRBV20-1|TRBJ2-5
CSARDPTGHSERTQYF
>.|TRBV15|TRBJ1-2
CATSRDLADYGYTF
>.|TRBV2|TRBJ1-5
CASSDAGRFQPQHF
>TRBD1|TRBV7-2|TRBJ1-1
CASSVGTVTEAFF
>.|TRBV29-1|TRBJ2-5
CSVAYGAQYF
>.|TRBV11-1|TRBJ2-7
CASSTWTTPYEQYF
>.|TRBV4-1|TRBJ2-7
CASSPRQGPSGEQYF
>.|TRBV7-9|TRBJ2-7
CASSPNRDSYEQYF
>TRBD1|TRBV20-1|TRBJ1-5
CSASGVRTGNNQPQHF
>.|TRBV28|TRBJ2-7
CASSLNLYEQYF
>TRBD1|TRBV30|TRBJ1-2
CAWVDFRDRALPHGYTF
>TRBD2|TRBV6-1|TRBJ2-5
CASSEEGAGGFETQYF
>.|TRBV9|TRBJ2-5
CASSLPGNQETQYF
>.|TRBV9|TRBJ1-2
CASSVVRGNIYGYTF
>.|TRBV12-3/TRBV12-4|TRBJ2-2
CASSWGSGELFF
>.|TRBV20-1|TRBJ2-5
CSARRGGPQETQYF
>.|TRBV6-1|TRBJ1-2
CASTPRGGMGYTF
>TRBD1|TRBV4-1|TRBJ2-7
CASSPSDREIPYEQYF
>.|TRBV5-1|TRBJ2-7
CASSLTSYEQYF